A single sample is the source of the 18 T cell receptor beta chains below, sequenced in a study of spatial heterogeneity in lung cancer. TCRdb re-analysed the 5' RACE reads in MiXCR, keeping a single row per CDR3 protein. Of about 10,000 distinct CDR3 sequences in the sample, over 6% are singletons; the top ten hold over 9%. As to time point: sample taken at primary tumor resection. Study-wide points: It was found that expanded intratumoral alpha and beta TCR counts tracked tumor mutation counts.

Their target antigens are unknown. Sequenced material: lung tumor tissue, taken at surgery. Receptors were obtained from a male donor with early-stage non-small cell lung cancer.

This clonotype came up many times. Being off target in a library aimed at alpha chains, this beta chain has a size of little meaning. V gene TRBV7-3 combines with J gene TRBJ2-3; TRBD2 aligns across 12 bases. With 3 bases clipped from V and 6 bases from J, the junction kept 4 bases outside the gene matches. The germline V gene encodes CDR1 SGHTA and CDR2 FQGTGA. CDR3 length: 15 amino acids. This chain's CDR3 is CASSLTSGRYDTQYF. The DNA of the CDR3 is TGTGCCAGCAGCTTGACTAGCGGGAGATATGATACGCAGTATTTT.

A note on this clonotype: This beta chain is a stray read from a library made for alpha chains; its abundance is not meaningful. This chain links TRBV6-5 with TRBJ2-1; 13 positions agree with TRBD2. This CDR3 comprises 15 residues. The germline gives CDR1 MNHEY, CDR2 SVGAGI. Trimming at V came to 7 bases and at J to 8 bases, leaving 8 bases not matched to a gene. The DNA for the CDR3 is TGTGCCAGCAAGCCGCGACTAGCGGGAGGAGATGAGCAGTTCTTC. Its translation is CASKPRLAGGDEQFF.

This clonotype was recorded at least ten times. This beta chain came through as a stray read in a library set up for alpha chains, and its size says little. V gene TRBV6-1 combines with J gene TRBJ1-2; 7 positions match TRBD1. Germline assignment: CDR1 MNHNS and CDR2 SASEGT. The CDR3 spans 15 residues. The trim removed 5 bases at V and 1 base at J, leaving 7 bases unmatched. For the CDR3, the DNA is TGTGCCAGCAGTCTTTCGGGACAGATTAACTATGGCTACACCTTC. Its protein is CASSLSGQINYGYTF.

By share, this clonotype counts as large. Within a library made for alpha chains, this beta chain is off target, and its count is uninformative. The chain employs TRBV6-2 or TRBV6-3 and TRBJ1-1; D not resolved. V lost 5 bases, J lost 0 bases, and 1 base lay in between. The CDR3 has 11 amino acids. Germline V gene data show CDR1 as MNHEY and CDR2 as SVGEGT. CDR3 sequence: CASSMNTEAFF. CDR3 nucleotide sequence: TGTGCCAGCAGTATGAACACTGAAGCTTTCTTT.

This clonotype was observed at least ten times. The library was prepared for alpha chains; this beta chain is a stray read, so its frequency means little. The chain combines TRBV7-6 with TRBJ2-7; TRBD1 matches 11 bases. The germline V gene encodes CDR1 SGHVS and CDR2 FNYEAQ. V was clipped by 5 bases and J by 4 bases; unmatched bases: 10. The CDR3 length is 16 residues. The CDR3 nucleotides are TGTGCCAGCAGCCGTTCCGGACAGGGGGCTAGGTACGAGCAGTACTTC. It translates to CASSRSGQGARYEQYF.

There are many counts of this clonotype. The library was prepared for alpha chains; this beta chain is a stray read, so its frequency means little. This chain connects TRBV11-3 to TRBJ1-3; D is undetermined. Germline V CDR1 and CDR2: SGHNT, YENEEA. The CDR3 is 18 amino acids. V shed 7 bases and J shed 0 bases, with 22 bases lying between them. The CDR3, as DNA: TGTGCCAGCACACAACCCTCGCGCGCGGCCCGCTCTGGAAACACCATATATTTT. Its translation: CASTQPSRAARSGNTIYF.

This clonotype has ten or more counts. This beta chain is off target for a library built for alpha chains, so its abundance means little. The rearrangement joins TRBV20-1 to TRBJ1-4; D gene ambiguous. This CDR3 has 15 residues. The germline gives CDR1 DFQATT, CDR2 SNEGSKA (reference sequence). V lost 0 bases, J lost 6 bases, and 14 bases lay in between. The CDR3 protein is CSARDSGFNHEKLFF. The CDR3 coding sequence is TGCAGTGCTAGAGATTCGGGGTTTAATCATGAAAAACTGTTTTTT.

This clonotype has a handful of counts. With the library built for alpha chains, this beta chain is off target and its frequency is not meaningful. The chain couples TRBV5-1 to TRBJ2-6; 7 nucleotides line up with TRBD2. V shed 4 bases, J shed 0 bases, and the junction held 7 bases outside the gene matches. Germline V gives CDR1 SGHRS, CDR2 YFSETQ. This CDR3 comprises 17 residues. The CDR3 region has the DNA TGCGCCAGCAGCGACGGGACTATTAACTCTGGGGCCAACGTCCTGACTTTC. This sequence encodes CASSDGTINSGANVLTF.

This clonotype was detected many times. Found in a library prepared for alpha chains, this beta chain is an off-target read, and its abundance has little meaning. The J gene is TRBJ2-1, the V gene TRBV7-2, with D unresolved. This CDR3 region has 12 residues. The V gene lost 1 base and the J gene lost 8 bases, with 6 bases spanning the gap. Germline V gene data show CDR1 as SGHTA and CDR2 as FQGNSA. This chain's CDR3 is CASSLVPYEQFF. The CDR3 coding sequence is TGTGCCAGCAGCTTAGTCCCATATGAGCAGTTCTTC. The full variable domain, in which reference TRBV7-2 and TRBJ2-1 provide the parts outside the CDR3, is GAGVSQSPSNKVTEKGKDVELRCDPISGHTALYWYRQSLGQGLEFLIYFQGNSAPDKSGLPSDRFSAERTGGSVSTLTIQRTQQEDSAVYLCASSLVPYEQFFGPGTRLTVL.

The sample holds many counts of this clonotype. This beta chain represents an off-target read in a library built for alpha chains; its size is of limited meaning. This sequence joins TRBV11-1 and TRBJ2-2; D is undetermined. The CDR3 extends over 14 amino acids. V lost 2 bases to trimming and J lost 2 bases, with 6 bases between them. CDR1 SGHAT and CDR2 FQDESV come from the germline V gene (reference sequence). The CDR3 sequence is CASSLMVNTGELFF. The CDR3 DNA sequence: TGTGCCAGCAGCTTAATGGTTAACACCGGGGAGCTGTTTTTT.

This clonotype is judged medium-sized (0.01 to 0.1%). Because the library targeted alpha chains, this beta chain is an off-target read whose size means little. The gene calls are TRBV2 and TRBJ2-3, with D possibly TRBD2 on 7 matching bases. The CDR3 loop spans 15 amino acids. CDR1 is SNHLY and CDR2 is FYNNEI in the germline V gene. V lost 6 bases and J 6 bases, leaving 19 bases between the germline ends. This chain's CDR3 is CASRKEGGAGDTQYF. The CDR3 DNA is TGTGCCAGCAGGAAAGAAGGGGGGGCCGGCGATACGCAGTATTTT.

Many counts were recorded for this clonotype. This beta chain was picked up by a library intended for alpha chains and is off target, so its count carries little meaning. The chain uses TRBV29-1 and TRBJ2-2; D may be TRBD1 (6 bases). In germline, CDR1 is SQVTM, CDR2 ANQGSEA. CDR3 length equals 15 residues. V was shortened by 6 bases and J by 1 base, with 15 bases between the two germline ends. The CDR3 loop reads CSVDTGLENTGELFF. CDR3 nucleotides: TGCAGCGTGGACACAGGGTTGGAGAACACCGGGGAGCTGTTTTTT.

This clonotype was detected many times. Since it is a stray read in a library aimed at alpha chains, this beta chain has a size that is not meaningful. The chain couples TRBV5-1 to TRBJ2-7; D is perhaps TRBD2 (6 bases). CDR1 and CDR2 from the germline V gene are SGHRS and YFSETQ. This CDR3 has 14 residues. V lost 5 bases, J lost 2 bases, and 14 bases lay in between. CDR3 DNA sequence: TGCGCCAGCAGGGGGGACTCTGCAACCTACGAGCAGTACTTC. Its protein is CASRGDSATYEQYF.

The table lists this clonotype with many counts. This beta chain came through as a stray read in a library set up for alpha chains, and its size says little. This chain links TRBV6-1 with TRBJ1-1, with 7 bases matching TRBD1. The CDR3 length is 14 residues. Germline values: CDR1 MNHNS, CDR2 SASEGT. The J segment lost 1 base and the V segment lost 6 bases, leaving 5 bases of the junction unmatched. The CDR3 reads CASRMGQQNTEAFF. CDR3 coding DNA: TGTGCCAGCAGAATGGGACAGCAGAACACTGAAGCTTTCTTT.

In this sample, this clonotype is medium-sized. This beta chain represents an off-target read in a library built for alpha chains; its size is of limited meaning. The chain is built from TRBV7-9 and TRBJ1-2; D not resolved. V dropped 5 bases and J dropped 3 bases, with 7 bases sitting between them. Germline V gene lookup returns CDR1 SEHNR and CDR2 FQNEAQ (reference sequence). This CDR3 contains 12 residues. The CDR3 is CASSRTYYGYTF. The CDR3 bases are TGTGCCAGCAGCCGGACCTACTATGGCTACACCTTC.

This clonotype is categorized as medium-sized. For a library built for alpha chains, this beta chain is a stray read; little rests on its size. The chain couples TRBV28 to TRBJ1-5; D is possibly TRBD1 (5 bases). This CDR3 has 17 amino acids. CDR1 and CDR2 from the germline V gene are MDHEN and SYDVKM. The ends were cut back, 6 bases at V and 0 bases at J, with 18 bases in the middle. The CDR3 DNA reads as TGTGCCAGCAGACCACCTCCTGAGGGGTTTAGCAATCAGCCCCAGCATTTT. It translates to CASRPPPEGFSNQPQHF.

This clonotype was detected many times. Since the library was made to target alpha chains, this beta chain is a stray read and its abundance is not meaningful. V and J are TRBV20-1 and TRBJ2-3; D call uncertain. CDR3 length equals 14 residues. Trimming pared 4 bases from V and 0 bases from J, leaving 11 bases between. Germline V gene lookup returns CDR1 DFQATT and CDR2 SNEGSKA (reference sequence). This CDR3 reads CSANRVTSTDTQYF. CDR3 nucleotides: TGCAGTGCTAATCGGGTTACTAGCACAGATACGCAGTATTTT.

This clonotype has at least ten counts. A library made for alpha chains picked up this beta chain off target, so its size means little. CDR3: CASSRRTGADTQYF. The CDR3 DNA is TGTGCCAGCAGCCGACGGACAGGGGCAGATACGCAGTATTTT. The V and J genes are TRBV11-2 and TRBJ2-3; 9 bases map to TRBD1. The CDR3 extends over 14 amino acids. V shed 5 bases, J shed 4 bases, and the junction held 4 bases outside the gene matches. Germline values: CDR1 SGHAT, CDR2 FQNNGV.